This T cell receptor beta chain is drawn from a study of blood T cells in healthy people across ages. Together with a sample-barcoded 5' primer, a J-beta primer mix was included in a second PCR lasting about 6 to 11 cycles. Template switching added a 12-random-nucleotide identifier to every cDNA molecule. In TCRdb, the 5' RACE reads were re-called with MiXCR into one record per CDR3 protein. The repertoire includes 750,000 or so distinct CDR3 sequences, just under 25% of them detected once, and more than 7.5% sits in the top ten. CDR3 size: 12 residues. Germline-derived CDR1 and CDR2 are MNHEY and SVGEGT. This same sample was also taken into another study, of T cells of mothers and their children. That work contributes: Samples were obtained from a few healthy Caucasian mothers and their six children. In unrelated and related pairs, TCR recombination output is shaped in a similar way by thymic selection.

The origin of this receptor is a boy aged 10-17 years in good health. V gene TRBV6-2 or TRBV6-3 combines with J gene TRBJ2-5, with D possibly being TRBD2 (5 bases). With the DNA end fitting TRBJ2-7 better, the J assignment may be wrong. The sample consisted of blood. The CDR3 reads CAVRMEELEQYF. The CDR3, as DNA: TGTGCCGTACGCATGGAGGAACTCGAGCAGTACTTC.